This T cell receptor (beta chain) comes out of a study of CD8 T cells in Susac syndrome. Overall study context: Patients with Susac syndrome who were sequenced included more than 5 with active disease and 8 or 9 in remission. Susac syndrome patients were untreated, on corticosteroids with some adding intravenous immunoglobulin, or on intravenous immunoglobulin only. The study, taken as a whole, reports: The CD4+ T cell repertoires of Susac syndrome were found to show no clonal expansion.

V was shortened by 1 base and J by 3 bases, with 9 bases between the two germline ends. The germline CDR1 and CDR2 sequences are GTSNPN and SVGIG (reference sequence). CDR3 length: 14 amino acids. As regards this clonotype: The antigen is undetermined.

Reverse transcription of about 0.5 to 1 ug RNA was carried out with random hexamers. Coverage of TCR beta CDR3 amplification by immunoSEQ multiplex PCR extended to 54 Vbeta and 13 Jbeta. TCRdb called the immunoSEQ multiplex PCR reads again in MiXCR, with one record for every CDR3 protein. The sample includes some 210,000 distinct CDR3 sequences, about 94% of them seen just once. The chain employs TRBV30 and TRBJ1-4; D ambiguous. Sequencing was performed on CD4+ T cells from PBMCs. This clonotype was sampled from a human donor with Susac syndrome. The DNA of the CDR3 is TGTGCCTGGAGTGCTTGGACGTCTAATGAAAAACTGTTTTTT. Its translation: CAWSAWTSNEKLFF.